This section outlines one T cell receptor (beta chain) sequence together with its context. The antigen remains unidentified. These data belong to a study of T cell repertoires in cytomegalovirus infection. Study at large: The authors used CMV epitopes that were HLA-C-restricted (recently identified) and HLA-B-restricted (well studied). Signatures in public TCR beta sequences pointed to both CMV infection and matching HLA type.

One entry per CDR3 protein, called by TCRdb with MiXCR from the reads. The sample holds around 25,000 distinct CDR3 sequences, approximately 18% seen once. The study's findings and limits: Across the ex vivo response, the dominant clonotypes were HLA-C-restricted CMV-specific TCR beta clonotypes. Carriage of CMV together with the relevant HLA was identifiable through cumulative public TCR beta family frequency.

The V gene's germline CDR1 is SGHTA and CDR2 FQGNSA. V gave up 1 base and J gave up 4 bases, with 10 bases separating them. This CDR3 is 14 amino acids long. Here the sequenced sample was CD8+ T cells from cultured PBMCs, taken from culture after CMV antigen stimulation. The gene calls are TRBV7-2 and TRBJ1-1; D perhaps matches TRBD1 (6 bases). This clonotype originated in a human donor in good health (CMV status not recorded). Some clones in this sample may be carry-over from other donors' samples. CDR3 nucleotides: TGTGCCAGCAGCTTAGTTGGAGGGGGCACTGAAGCTTTCTTT. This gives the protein CASSLVGGGTEAFF.